This T cell receptor (beta chain) was recorded in a study of blood T cell repertoires in COVID-19 (TCRdb year 2020). A note on the overall study: The collaborator samples originated in the United States, Italy and Spain and spanned the acute and convalescent phases of COVID-19. Nearly every sample came with metadata listing a de-identified subject ID, COVID-19 status, age in years and sex. The material from the prospective study consisted of cDNA or gDNA derived from T cells, B-cell-depleted T cells, or PBMCs. A freely available public database, intended as a resource for researchers studying the immune response to SARS-CoV-2, is where the repertoires were released. Samples came from the ongoing ImmuneRACE study (first 160 participants) plus 1,254 subjects from 6 global collaborators. Where available, HLA class I and class II types were obtained from metadata supplied by the sample provider rather than from assay-based typing. Deeply sampled blood TCRbeta repertoires from subjects exposed to, actively infected with, or recovered from COVID-19 were included in the dataset. The research as a whole found: Clinical and demographic metadata were provided uncurated, with the amount varying by source and participant.

In regard to this clone: Its antigen remains undetermined. No much larger clone exists at a distance of one base, and base qualities are not known.

At one collaborating source in Seattle, patients were enrolled during active infection and were followed longitudinally through the course of disease. Collaborating institutions collected whole blood in K2EDTA tubes following their own protocols. For TCRbeta analysis, collaborators shipped samples as frozen whole blood, isolated PBMCs, or DNA extracted from either of those sample types. TCRbeta CDR3 regions were amplified from genomic DNA using the immunoSEQ Assay, a bias-controlled multiplex PCR. In the paper's pipeline: Nucleated cell counts per sample were estimated from amplification of reference gene primers within the assay. To quantify the absolute abundance of each unique TCRbeta CDR3 rearrangement, sequence reads were collapsed and filtered. For each sample, productive Simpson clonality was calculated as the square root of Simpson's diversity index across productive rearrangements. TCRdb took over this immuneACCESS table, retaining in-frame rearrangements with V and J assigned. Such tables are incomplete; in checked studies, under half of the missing clones stem from an unresolved V gene, and the remainder is unexplained. Clone size and V and J calls were adopted from that table, with D and trimming inferred from the DNA. The sample contains 150,000 to 200,000 clones, roughly 82% of them found a single time. Approximately 7% of the sample is taken by the ten largest.

Spanning cysteine to phenylalanine, the CDR3 consists of 14 amino acids. The entry retains the CDR3 DNA only, 42 bases that are in frame from base 1. CDR1 is given as SNHLY and CDR2 as FYNNEI, both from the germline V gene. The V end loses 4 bases and the J end loses 7 bases, and a stretch of 14 bases separates them. This clonotype was sampled from a woman in her forties with COVID-19, enrolled during active disease. Material for sequencing was peripheral blood. The receptor chain draws on TRBV2 and TRBJ1-5; a weak D assignment points to TRBD1 (5 bases agree). The CDR3 corresponds to CASSGSGPGQPQHF. The nucleotides are TGTGCCAGCAGTGGGTCGGGCCCAGGGCAGCCCCAGCATTTT.